The rows below give T cell receptor beta chains drawn from one sample of a study of shared clonotypes between healthy human individuals. Generated by immunoSEQ multiplex PCR, the TCRdb table keeps only in-frame clones and is missing some. This table holds more than 2 million clones, roughly 96% found once. The sample consisted of naive CD4+ T cells sorted from blood. The source is a man between 18 and 29 years old in good health. The CDR3 runs from the conserved cysteine through the conserved F or W. Each record gives: V gene, D gene, J gene, clone size, CDR3 protein, CDR3 DNA. A D gene is named only where the DNA matches it firmly. Some rows mark clone size as missing; the rest say once, few, many or name a class of expanded clone.

v_gene: TRBV6-5
d_gene: NA
j_gene: TRBJ1-6
abundance: NA
CDR3aa: CASSLYISHSPLHF
CDR3nt: TGTGCCAGCAGTCTATATATCTCACATTCACCCCTCCACTTT

v_gene: TRBV19
d_gene: TRBD2
j_gene: TRBJ2-7
abundance: NA
CDR3aa: CASSVIAGGPYEQYF
CDR3nt: TGTGCCAGTAGTGTAATAGCGGGGGGGCCCTACGAGCAGTACTTC

v_gene: TRBV10-3
d_gene: NA
j_gene: TRBJ2-3
abundance: NA
CDR3aa: CAISEGRGGTDTQYF
CDR3nt: TGTGCCATCAGTGAGGGCAGGGGCGGCACAGATACGCAGTATTTT

v_gene: TRBV18
d_gene: NA
j_gene: TRBJ2-7
abundance: NA
CDR3aa: CASSPGEAGWYEQYF
CDR3nt: TGTGCCAGCTCACCAGGAGAAGCAGGGTGGTACGAGCAGTACTTC

v_gene: TRBV2
d_gene: NA
j_gene: TRBJ1-1
abundance: NA
CDR3aa: CASLGVRSTPEAFF
CDR3nt: TGTGCCAGCCTAGGGGTCAGGTCCACTCCTGAAGCTTTCTTT

v_gene: TRBV7-9
d_gene: NA
j_gene: TRBJ1-5
abundance: NA
CDR3aa: CASSLGPGPNQPQHF
CDR3nt: TGTGCCAGCAGCTTAGGCCCAGGCCCAAATCAGCCCCAGCATTTT

v_gene: TRBV7-2
d_gene: NA
j_gene: TRBJ1-2
abundance: NA
CDR3aa: CASSESAGGGGYTF
CDR3nt: TGTGCCAGCAGCGAGTCAGCGGGCGGCGGGGGCTACACCTTC

v_gene: TRBV5-4
d_gene: NA
j_gene: TRBJ1-1
abundance: NA
CDR3aa: CASSFQGRLSTEAFF
CDR3nt: TGTGCCAGCAGCTTCCAGGGACGTCTTAGTACTGAAGCTTTCTTT

v_gene: TRBV11-3
d_gene: TRBD2
j_gene: TRBJ2-1
abundance: NA
CDR3aa: CASSPGGLDPYNEQFF
CDR3nt: TGTGCCAGCAGCCCCGGGGGACTAGACCCCTACAATGAGCAGTTCTTC

v_gene: TRBV7-8
d_gene: TRBD1
j_gene: TRBJ1-6
abundance: NA
CDR3aa: CASTQGASNSPLHF
CDR3nt: TGTGCCAGCACCCAGGGGGCTAGTAATTCACCCCTCCACTTT

v_gene: TRBV30
d_gene: NA
j_gene: TRBJ2-7
abundance: NA
CDR3aa: CALTRQTYEQYF
CDR3nt: TGTGCCCTGACCAGGCAGACCTACGAGCAGTACTTC

v_gene: TRBV2
d_gene: NA
j_gene: TRBJ2-3
abundance: NA
CDR3aa: CASSRSTDTQYF
CDR3nt: TGTGCCAGCAGCCGATCCACAGATACGCAGTATTTT

v_gene: TRBV5-1
d_gene: NA
j_gene: TRBJ1-1
abundance: NA
CDR3aa: CASGGVNTEAFF
CDR3nt: TGCGCCAGCGGCGGGGTAAATACTGAAGCTTTCTTT

v_gene: TRBV10-1
d_gene: NA
j_gene: TRBJ2-1
abundance: once
CDR3aa: CASSPGTPGAHEQFF
CDR3nt: TGCGCCAGCAGTCCCGGGACTCCGGGAGCGCATGAGCAGTTCTTC

v_gene: TRBV19
d_gene: TRBD1
j_gene: TRBJ1-1
abundance: NA
CDR3aa: CASSKHRGGEAFF
CDR3nt: TGTGCCAGTAGTAAGCACAGGGGGGGAGAAGCTTTCTTT

v_gene: TRBV11-2
d_gene: TRBD1
j_gene: TRBJ1-1
abundance: NA
CDR3aa: CASSSLQGIEAFF
CDR3nt: TGTGCCAGCAGCTCTTTACAGGGGATTGAAGCTTTCTTT

v_gene: TRBV5-1
d_gene: TRBD2
j_gene: TRBJ2-1
abundance: NA
CDR3aa: CASSRGLTTSGRGNEQFF
CDR3nt: TGCGCCAGCAGCAGGGGACTGACGACTAGCGGGAGGGGTAATGAGCAGTTCTTC

v_gene: TRBV30
d_gene: NA
j_gene: TRBJ2-2
abundance: NA
CDR3aa: CAWSRTYTGELFF
CDR3nt: TGTGCCTGGAGTAGGACATACACCGGGGAGCTGTTTTTT

v_gene: TRBV5-6
d_gene: NA
j_gene: TRBJ1-5
abundance: once
CDR3aa: CASSSGHPGPQHF
CDR3nt: TGTGCCAGCAGCTCGGGACACCCAGGGCCCCAGCATTTT

v_gene: TRBV2
d_gene: TRBD1
j_gene: TRBJ2-7
abundance: NA
CDR3aa: CASSPGQGNYEQYF
CDR3nt: TGTGCCAGCAGTCCGGGACAGGGCAACTACGAGCAGTACTTC

v_gene: TRBV2
d_gene: NA
j_gene: TRBJ1-2
abundance: NA
CDR3aa: CASSPTGTPNYGYTF
CDR3nt: TGTGCCAGCAGTCCAACAGGGACTCCTAACTATGGCTACACCTTC

v_gene: TRBV11-2
d_gene: NA
j_gene: TRBJ1-5
abundance: NA
CDR3aa: CASSLGGRVGQPQHF
CDR3nt: TGTGCCAGCAGCTTAGGGGGACGGGTGGGACAGCCCCAGCATTTT

v_gene: TRBV4-3
d_gene: TRBD1
j_gene: TRBJ1-4
abundance: NA
CDR3aa: CASSQQGQSNEKLFF
CDR3nt: TGCGCCAGCAGCCAACAGGGACAGTCTAATGAAAAACTGTTTTTT

v_gene: TRBV5-1
d_gene: NA
j_gene: TRBJ1-1
abundance: NA
CDR3aa: CASRMANTEAFF
CDR3nt: TGCGCCAGCAGGATGGCGAACACTGAAGCTTTCTTT

v_gene: TRBV7-2
d_gene: NA
j_gene: TRBJ2-4
abundance: NA
CDR3aa: CASSLEQGKNIQYF
CDR3nt: TGTGCCAGCAGCTTAGAACAGGGAAAAAACATTCAGTACTTC